These 29 T cell receptor beta chains were sequenced from one sample in a study of blood T cells in healthy people across ages. Combining a sample-barcoded 5' primer with a J-beta primer mix, a second PCR ran for 7 to 11 cycles. Each CDR3 protein gets one entry after TCRdb re-called the 5' RACE reads with MiXCR. The data contain around 1,700,000 distinct CDR3 sequences, 28% of them singletons. Material for sequencing was blood. All receptors come from a woman in her 30s in good health.

This clonotype occurred a few times. The rearrangement links TRBV24-1 to TRBJ2-3, with TRBD2 matching over 8 bases. J gave up 6 bases and V 7 bases, and 14 bases lay outside the gene matches. Per germline, CDR1 KGHDR and CDR2 SFDVKD. The CDR3 consists of 16 residues. The CDR3 coding sequence is TGTGCCACCAGCCTTGGAAAGCGGGGGACCACGGATACGCAGTATTTT. Protein product: CATSLGKRGTTDTQYF.

This clonotype has just a few counts. The DNA for the CDR3 is TGCAGTGCTCGGGGGGGGATTAGCACAGATACGCAGTATTTT. Translation gives CSARGGISTDTQYF. This chain links TRBV20-1 with TRBJ2-3; 8 nucleotides match TRBD2. CDR1 and CDR2 (germline): DFQATT, SNEGSKA (reference sequence). With 5 bases clipped from V and 0 bases from J, the junction kept 4 bases outside the gene matches. This CDR3 comprises 14 residues.

This chain uses TRBV6-6 with TRBJ2-1, with D maybe TRBD2 (5 bases). This CDR3 has 14 amino acids. V was cut by 2 bases and J by 3 bases, with 8 bases left in between. Germline CDR1 reads MNHNY; CDR2 reads SVGAGI (reference sequence). CDR3 bases: TGTGCCAGCAGTTACGGCGGAGGCTACAATGAGCAGTTCTTC. Protein: CASSYGGGYNEQFF.

The chain combines TRBV9 with TRBJ2-3, with a tentative D call TRBD1 (6 bases). CDR3 length: 14 residues. Germline CDR1 reads SGDLS; CDR2 reads YYNGEE. Trimming pared 4 bases from V and 5 bases from J, leaving 14 bases between. The CDR3 sequence: CASSPGHGGDTQYF. In DNA form, the CDR3 reads TGTGCCAGCAGCCCGGGACATGGGGGAGATACGCAGTATTTT.

As to this clonotype: Germline is not matched at one junction end, which may reflect a read error. V is TRBV12-3 or TRBV12-4 and J is TRBJ2-5; 9 nucleotides align to TRBD2. This CDR3 is built from 15 residues. CDR3 loop: CASSAGTSIQGTQYF. DNA of the CDR3: TGTGCCAGCAGTGCCGGGACTAGCATCCAAGGGACCCAGTACTTC.

The chain couples TRBV20-1 to TRBJ2-5; tentative D call: TRBD1 (5 bases). CDR1 is DFQATT, CDR2 SNEGSKA, per germline (reference sequence). The CDR3 is 12 amino acids. The V end was cut by 1 base, the J end by 11 bases, with 14 bases between. CDR3 amino acids: CSARVQDNEQYF. DNA for the CDR3: TGCAGTGCTAGAGTCCAGGACAATGAGCAGTACTTC.

V and J are TRBV25-1 and TRBJ1-5; D is undetermined. Looked up from germline, CDR1 is MGHDK and CDR2 is SYGVNS. The ends were cut back, 2 bases at V and 3 bases at J, with 14 bases in the middle. The CDR3 loop spans 16 amino acids. The chain's CDR3 is CASSEPVNRANQPQHF. The CDR3 coding sequence is TGTGCCAGCAGTGAACCCGTCAACAGAGCCAATCAGCCCCAGCATTTT.

The table lists this clonotype with a few counts. The chain carries TRBV2 and TRBJ2-1, with a tentative D call TRBD2 (5 bases). The CDR3 runs to 15 residues. The germline V gene has CDR1 SNHLY and CDR2 FYNNEI. Trimming stripped 5 bases from V and 7 bases from J, with 18 bases between. The CDR3 here is CASSRRQAVENEQFF. CDR3 nucleotide sequence: TGTGCCAGCAGTCGTCGACAAGCGGTTGAAAATGAGCAGTTCTTC.

This clonotype came up many times. The V call is TRBV18, the J call TRBJ2-3, with TRBD1 identical over 9 bases. V lost 8 bases and J lost 3; bases outside the gene matches: 9. Germline assignment: CDR1 KGHSH and CDR2 LQKENI. The CDR3 totals 15 residues. The CDR3 nucleotides read TGTGCCAGCAGCCCGGGACAGGGTAATACAGATACGCAGTATTTT. This translates into CASSPGQGNTDTQYF.

The chain uses TRBV28 and TRBJ1-2, with unresolved D. Germline CDR1 and CDR2: MDHEN and SYDVKM. This CDR3 region has 11 residues. V was cut by 8 bases and J by 2 bases, with 6 bases left in between. CDR3 sequence: CASAVNYGYTF. In DNA form, the CDR3 reads TGTGCCAGCGCAGTAAACTATGGCTACACCTTC.

V usage is TRBV9 and J usage is TRBJ2-4, with D possibly being TRBD1 (6 bases). The assigned J gene may be wrong: the sequence end matches TRBJ2-7 better. Germline assignment: CDR1 SGDLS and CDR2 YYNGEE. The CDR3 totals 14 residues. The CDR3 DNA is TGTGCCAGCAGCGCAAGTATCAGGGGTGGCGAGCAGTACTTC. Residues: CASSASIRGGEQYF.

This clonotype was detected ten times or more. The chain has TRBV5-1 and TRBJ2-7, with 9 nucleotides matching TRBD2. V dropped 0 bases and J dropped 6; count of bases not matched to a gene: 7. CDR1 and CDR2 from the germline V gene are SGHRS and YFSETQ. The CDR3 consists of 15 residues. CDR3: CASSLERGAQSEQYF. The CDR3 region has the DNA TGCGCCAGCAGCTTGGAGCGGGGGGCGCAAAGCGAGCAGTACTTC.

As DNA, the CDR3 is TGCGCCAGCAGCTTTGACGTAGACACTGAAGCTTTCTTT. It codes for CASSFDVDTEAFF. The chain joins TRBV5-1 to TRBJ1-1, with no clear D. V gave up 2 bases and J gave up 3 bases, with 8 bases separating them. The CDR3 spans 13 residues. Germline V gene lookup returns CDR1 SGHRS and CDR2 YFSETQ.

This sequence joins TRBV5-1 and TRBJ2-4; D possibly corresponds to TRBD1 (6 bases). TRBJ2-7 explains the end of the DNA better; the J call may be wrong. Germline CDR1 reads SGHRS; CDR2 reads YFSETQ. There are 13 residues in the CDR3. In DNA, the CDR3 is TGCGCCAGCAGCTTCATACAGGGTTACGAGCAGTACTTC. It codes for CASSFIQGYEQYF.

A few counts support this clonotype. V usage is TRBV12-5 and J usage is TRBJ2-1; 10 bases agree with TRBD1. Trimming took 5 bases from V and 7 from J; bases not matched to a gene: 5. The CDR3 contains 14 residues. From germline, CDR1 is LGHNT and CDR2 FRNRAP. In nucleotides, the CDR3 is TGTGCTAGTGGTAGGGGACAGGGGTCAAATGAGCAGTTCTTC. It yields the protein CASGRGQGSNEQFF.

This clonotype appeared many times. The chain links TRBV20-1 to TRBJ2-7, with D tentatively TRBD2 (6 bases). Germline V gene data show CDR1 as DFQATT and CDR2 as SNEGSKA (reference sequence). CDR3 length: 12 amino acids. Trimming removed 3 bases from V and 3 bases from J, with 9 bases in between. CDR3 coding DNA: TGCAGTGCTAGGCCTAGCGTCTACGAGCAGTACTTC. The encoded protein is CSARPSVYEQYF.

The chain has TRBV19 and TRBJ1-1; 8 bases align to TRBD1. The CDR3 runs 16 residues. Germline assignment: CDR1 LNHDA and CDR2 SQIVND (reference sequence). V was clipped by 4 bases and J by 1 base; unmatched bases: 8. CDR3 sequence: CASSRDRLGRNTEAFF. In DNA form, the CDR3 reads TGTGCCAGTAGTAGGGACAGGCTGGGACGGAACACTGAAGCTTTCTTT.

This clonotype has ten or more counts. This sequence joins TRBV3-1 and TRBJ2-4, with 11 bases identical to TRBD2. CDR3 length equals 18 residues. J lost 0 bases, V lost 4 bases, and 8 bases had no gene match. Germline V CDR1 and CDR2: LGHDT, YNNKEL (reference sequence). In nucleotides, the CDR3 is TGTGCCAGCAGCCGGCCGGGGACTAGCGGAATAGCCAAAAACATTCAGTACTTC. Amino acid sequence: CASSRPGTSGIAKNIQYF.

This clonotype was observed a few times. This chain links TRBV20-1 with TRBJ2-1, with a weak D call TRBD2 (6 bases). CDR3 size: 13 residues. V lost 4 bases and J lost 8, with 15 bases in between. Germline V gene lookup returns CDR1 DFQATT and CDR2 SNEGSKA (reference sequence). The CDR3 region has the DNA TGCAGTGCTACAGGATACGGGAGTTATGAGCAGTTCTTC. It encodes CSATGYGSYEQFF.

In regard to this clonotype: A single base separates this from a much larger clone, so it may be a read error. J is TRBJ2-5 and V is TRBV25-1; D is unresolved. CDR1 is MGHDK and CDR2 is SYGVNS in the germline V gene. V was cut by 3 bases and J by 13 bases, with 18 bases left in between. The CDR3 has 13 residues. CDR3 amino acids: CASSDGILHIRYF. The CDR3 DNA reads as TGTGCCAGCAGTGATGGGATTCTCCACATTCGGTACTTC.

This clonotype was counted a few times. The DNA for the CDR3 is TGTGCCAGCAGCTCTGGAGGGCGGGACCAAGAGACCCAGTACTTC. Encoded protein: CASSSGGRDQETQYF. The chain combines TRBV7-2 with TRBJ2-5, with D perhaps TRBD2 (6 bases). Germline assignment: CDR1 SGHTA and CDR2 FQGNSA. V lost 4 bases, J lost 0 bases, and 12 bases lay in between. The CDR3 length is 15 residues.

This clonotype has more than one count but fewer than ten. J is TRBJ2-3 and V is TRBV6-6; D uncertain. The V end was cut by 6 bases, the J end by 2 bases, with 15 bases between. Per germline, CDR1 MNHNY and CDR2 SVGAGI (reference sequence). The CDR3 is 15 amino acids. As DNA, the CDR3 is TGTGCCAGCAGAGTTAATGTGGATAACACAGATACGCAGTATTTT. Translation gives CASRVNVDNTDTQYF.

This clonotype has at least ten counts. The V call is TRBV15, the J call TRBJ2-7; 7 bases agree with TRBD2. V was clipped by 0 bases and J by 0 bases; unmatched bases: 11. CDR3 length equals 18 residues. CDR1 and CDR2 from the germline V gene are LNHNV and YYDKDF (reference sequence). The CDR3, as DNA: TGTGCCACCAGCAGAGATTTAGAGCGCGGGGGAATCTCCTACGAGCAGTACTTC. Translated: CATSRDLERGGISYEQYF.

This clonotype was counted only a few times. This chain connects TRBV20-1 to TRBJ2-1, with 11 bases fitting TRBD2. The CDR3 extends over 15 amino acids. The junction had 1 base not matched to a gene; V was cut back by 0 bases and J by 3 bases. Per germline, CDR1 DFQATT and CDR2 SNEGSKA (reference sequence). The CDR3 here is CSAREGTSGYNEQFF. As DNA, the CDR3 is TGCAGTGCTAGAGAAGGGACTAGCGGCTACAATGAGCAGTTCTTC.

The V and J genes are TRBV28 and TRBJ1-2; D perhaps matches TRBD1 (5 bases). The CDR3 spans 15 residues. V lost 6 bases and J 7 bases, leaving 21 bases between the germline ends. Germline values: CDR1 MDHEN, CDR2 SYDVKM. Here the CDR3 reads CASSREGRGPGGYTF. The CDR3 DNA follows: TGTGCCAGCAGCCGCGAGGGGCGCGGCCCGGGTGGCTACACCTTC.

The chain couples TRBV2 to TRBJ2-7, with 11 bases matching TRBD2. Germline-derived CDR1 and CDR2 are SNHLY and FYNNEI. This CDR3 comprises 15 residues. J was trimmed by 0 bases and V by 7 bases; bases with no gene match: 5. CDR3 coding DNA: TGTGCCAGCACAAGACTAGCGGGAACCTCCTACGAGCAGTACTTC. This gives the protein CASTRLAGTSYEQYF.

The V call is TRBV11-2, the J call TRBJ2-5; D perhaps matches TRBD2 (7 bases). The CDR3 extends over 13 amino acids. With 5 bases removed from V and 11 bases from J, the gap between germline ends came to 18 bases. Looked up from germline, CDR1 is SGHAT and CDR2 is FQNNGV. CDR3 DNA: TGTGCCAGCAGCCCCCGGACTAGGGGGGAGCAGTACTTC. Translating gives CASSPRTRGEQYF. Drawing the rest from reference TRBV11-2 and TRBJ2-5, the complete variable domain is EAGVAQSPRYKIIEKRQSVAFWCNPISGHATLYWYQQILGQGPKLLIQFQNNGVVDDSQLPKDRFSAERLKGVDSTLKIQPAKLEDSAVYLCASSPRTRGEQYFGPGTRLLVL.

This sequence joins TRBV3-1 and TRBJ2-5; 9 bases are shared with TRBD1. From germline, CDR1 is LGHDT and CDR2 YNNKEL (reference sequence). V lost 5 bases, J lost 4 bases, and 11 bases stayed unmatched. The CDR3 spans 16 residues. The CDR3 spells CASSTLDRGGGETQYF. For the CDR3, the DNA is TGTGCCAGCAGCACCTTGGACAGGGGAGGGGGAGAGACCCAGTACTTC.

This rearrangement joins TRBV20-1 to TRBJ2-7; D possibly corresponds to TRBD1 (7 bases). Germline V gene sequence: CDR1 DFQATT, CDR2 SNEGSKA (reference sequence). Trimming took off 4 bases at V and 7 bases at J, with 20 bases between the two ends. The CDR3 totals 14 residues. The CDR3 DNA reads TGCAGTGCTATTTGCGGGACAGAAGCCTCGGAGCAGTACTTC. Its translation is CSAICGTEASEQYF.